What follows describes a single T cell receptor beta chain. These data originate in a study of blood T cell repertoires in COVID-19. Study-wide context: Italy, Spain and the United States were the sources of the convalescent and acute COVID-19 samples.

The trim removed 0 bases at V and 0 bases at J, leaving 8 bases unmatched. The CDR3 runs to 19 residues. In germline, CDR1 is LGHDT, CDR2 YNNKEL (reference sequence). Generated by immunoSEQ multiplex PCR, the TCRdb table keeps only in-frame clones and is missing some. Of 300,000 or so clones listed, around 89% are singletons. The sequence was obtained from a woman aged 25 to 39 who had recovered from COVID-19. Sequences were obtained from peripheral blood. The chain couples TRBV3-1 (or the pseudogene TRBV3-2) to TRBJ2-1; 10 bases line up with TRBD2. The CDR3 protein is CASSQDRDSGGPSYNEQFF. For the CDR3, the DNA is TGTGCCAGCAGCCAAGATCGAGATAGCGGGGGGCCCTCCTACAATGAGCAGTTCTTC.